This T cell receptor beta chain was sequenced for a study of shared clonotypes between healthy human individuals. Study-wide points: Sequencing depth was expected to affect clonotype sharing among donors.

The CDR3 loop spans 14 amino acids. Unmatched junction bases numbered 5, after V lost 7 bases and J lost 0 bases. In germline, CDR1 is SEHNR, CDR2 FQNEAQ (reference sequence). Using immunoSEQ multiplex PCR, the repertoire was profiled, and TCRdb retains in-frame clones only, with some absent. The sample consists of about 1.1 million clones, around 78% of them appearing once. A remark on this clone: No antigen is known for it.

The rearrangement links TRBV7-9 to TRBJ1-1; 7 bases are a match to TRBD1. The receptor was derived from a young man in good health. Some clones in this sample may be carry-over from other donors' samples. The sequenced sample was memory CD4+ T cells from PBMCs. Subset denoted: CD45RA-negative fraction. CDR3 nucleotides: TGTGCCAGCACCCGAGGACAGGTGAACACTGAAGCTTTCTTT. This translates into CASTRGQVNTEAFF.